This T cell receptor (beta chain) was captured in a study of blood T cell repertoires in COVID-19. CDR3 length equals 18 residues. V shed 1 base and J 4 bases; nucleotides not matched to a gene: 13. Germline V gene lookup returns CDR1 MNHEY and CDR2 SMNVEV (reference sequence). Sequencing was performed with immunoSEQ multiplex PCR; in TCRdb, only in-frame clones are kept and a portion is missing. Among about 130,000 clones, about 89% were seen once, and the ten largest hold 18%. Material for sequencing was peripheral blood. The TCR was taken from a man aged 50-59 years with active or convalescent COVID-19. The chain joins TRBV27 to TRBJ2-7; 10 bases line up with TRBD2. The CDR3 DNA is TGTGCCAGCAGTTTATGGTCCAGCGGGAGGGCCGTTTTTTACGAGCAGTACTTC. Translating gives CASSLWSSGRAVFYEQYF.